The 13 T cell receptor beta chains listed next were all sequenced from one sample in a study of blood T cell repertoires in COVID-19. The method was immunoSEQ multiplex PCR; TCRdb's version includes in-frame clones alone and lacks a portion of them. The sample shows 65,000 to 90,000 clones, roughly 85% of them seen only once. Sequenced: peripheral blood. These receptor sequences come from a man aged 30 to 39 with acute or convalescent COVID-19.

The V and J genes are TRBV2 and TRBJ2-7; D unclear. This CDR3 contains 12 residues. Trimming pared 3 bases from V and 2 bases from J, leaving 5 bases between. Looked up from germline, CDR1 is SNHLY and CDR2 is FYNNEI. The CDR3 region is CASSDVPYEQYF. The CDR3 DNA follows: TGTGCCAGCAGTGACGTCCCCTACGAGCAGTACTTC.

V and J are TRBV7-9 and TRBJ2-2; TRBD2 might be the D (5 bases). The V end lost 10 bases, the J end lost 2 bases, and 17 bases lay between the germline ends. The CDR3 consists of 15 residues. The germline V gene encodes CDR1 SEHNR and CDR2 FQNEAQ (reference sequence). This chain's CDR3 is CAITVGGSNTGELFF. The CDR3 nucleotides are TGTGCCATCACGGTCGGAGGTTCCAACACCGGGGAGCTGTTTTTT.

The chain joins TRBV21-1 to TRBJ2-2; the table's D gene call, TRBD2, was not cross checked with the DNA. TRBV21-1 is assigned pseudogene status. There are 14 residues in the CDR3. The CDR3 here is CASSKALGRLWLFF. The CDR3 DNA follows: TGTGCCAGCAGCAAAGCGCTGGGCAGACTATGGCTGTTTTTT.

This clone was seen a few times. The rearrangement links TRBV7-2 to TRBJ2-3; D is perhaps TRBD1 (6 bases). The CDR3 extends over 13 amino acids. The germline CDR1 and CDR2 sequences are SGHTA and FQGNSA. V shed 3 bases and J shed 3 bases, with 7 bases lying between them. The CDR3 sequence: CASSFTGTDTQYF. The CDR3 DNA follows: TGTGCCAGCAGCTTCACAGGGACAGATACGCAGTATTTT.

V usage is TRBV28 and J usage is TRBJ2-3, with D perhaps TRBD2 (5 bases). This CDR3 region has 15 residues. Trimming shortened V by 3 bases and J by 2 bases, and 12 bases separated the two germline ends. Per germline, CDR1 MDHEN and CDR2 SYDVKM. CDR3 sequence: CASSFEGESTDTQYF. The CDR3 DNA sequence: TGTGCCAGCAGTTTCGAGGGAGAGTCCACAGATACGCAGTATTTT.

This chain connects TRBV7-8 to TRBJ1-3; tentative D call: TRBD1 (5 bases). This CDR3 is built from 16 residues. CDR1 SGHVS and CDR2 FQNEAQ come from the germline V gene. V shed 5 bases and J shed 5 bases, with 19 bases lying between them. CDR3 nucleotide sequence: TGTGCCAGCAGCCAAAGAGCGGGACCGGAGAGAAACACCATATATTTT. This sequence encodes CASSQRAGPERNTIYF.

The chain has TRBV2 and TRBJ2-4; TRBD1 aligns across 10 bases. The CDR3 is 14 amino acids. The germline gives CDR1 SNHLY, CDR2 FYNNEI. J lost 6 bases, V lost 6 bases, and 5 bases had no gene match. Written as DNA, the CDR3 is TGTGCCAGCAGAGACCGGGACAGGGGAAACATTCAGTACTTC. This encodes CASRDRDRGNIQYF.

By sample share, this clone is large. CDR3 loop: CASSSPVGDRTYNEQFF. The CDR3 nucleotides read TGTGCCAGCAGCAGCCCAGTGGGAGACAGGACTTACAATGAGCAGTTCTTC. The chain joins TRBV21-1 to TRBJ2-1; the table gives TRBD1 as D, unverified against the DNA. TRBV21-1 is deemed a pseudogene. The CDR3 has 17 amino acids.

The V call is TRBV9, the J call TRBJ2-1; tentatively, D is TRBD1 (6 bases). Germline CDR1 SGDLS, CDR2 YYNGEE. The CDR3 loop spans 13 amino acids. The V end lost 7 bases, the J end lost 8 bases, and 16 bases lay between the germline ends. CDR3 sequence reads: CASGRQVGYEQFF. CDR3 nucleotide sequence: TGTGCCAGCGGCAGACAGGTTGGGTATGAGCAGTTCTTC.

In DNA form, the CDR3 reads TGTGCCAGCAGCCAAGATACGGGACAGCTATATGGCTACACCTTC. Translating gives CASSQDTGQLYGYTF. The gene calls are TRBV3-1 (or the pseudogene TRBV3-2) and TRBJ1-2; the match to TRBD1 covers 7 bases. V was pared by 0 bases and J by 5 bases, with 6 bases of the junction left unmatched. There are 15 residues in the CDR3. Germline CDR1 reads LGHDT; CDR2 reads YNNKEL (reference sequence).

This sequence joins TRBV5-1 and TRBJ2-6; 10 bases line up with TRBD1. CDR1 SGHRS and CDR2 YFSETQ come from the germline V gene. This CDR3 spans 18 amino acids. V was clipped by 4 bases and J by 3 bases; unmatched bases: 10. CDR3 DNA sequence: TGCGCCAGCAGCGTGGGGGGACAGGGGATGTTTGGGGCCAACGTCCTGACTTTC. This gives the protein CASSVGGQGMFGANVLTF.

CDR3 sequence reads: CASSTRFGQFF. CDR3 in DNA: TGTGCCAGCAGCACTAGATTCGGGCAGTTCTTC. The gene calls are TRBV28 and TRBJ2-1; a weak D match, TRBD2 (5 bases). Germline-derived CDR1 and CDR2 are MDHEN and SYDVKM. Trimming pared 6 bases from V and 12 bases from J, leaving 12 bases between. The CDR3 sequence is 11 residues long.

The chain links TRBV7-8 to TRBJ2-3, with TRBD1 identical over 7 bases. The CDR3 length is 15 residues. CDR1 and CDR2 from the germline V gene are SGHVS and FQNEAQ. After removal of 1 base from V and 2 bases from J, the junction contained 3 bases not matched to a gene. The CDR3 loop reads CASSLDRGPTDTQYF. The CDR3 DNA sequence: TGTGCCAGCAGCTTAGACAGGGGCCCCACAGATACGCAGTATTTT.